This T cell receptor beta chain appears in the sequencing data of a study of PD-L1 blockade in urothelial cancer. Study details: Median T cell yield per blood sample was about 150,000 cells. The study's findings and limits: For durable-benefit patients, tumor-associated blood clones expanded more at 3 weeks.

Pretreatment and on-treatment blood mononuclear cell samples were taken, totaling between 1 and 8 time points per patient. A remark on this clone: What it recognizes is unknown.

The table came from immunoSEQ multiplex PCR; TCRdb's copy has only in-frame clones and leaves some out. The data contain tens of thousands of clones, about 81% of them seen just once; the ten biggest clones take up over 7.5%. The junction had 2 bases not matched to a gene; V was cut back by 5 bases and J by 1 base. The CDR3 consists of 13 residues. The germline CDR1 and CDR2 sequences are MNHNY and SVGAGI (reference sequence). The sample consisted of PBMCs, taken around atezolizumab (anti-PD-L1) treatment. V and J are TRBV6-6 and TRBJ2-7, with TRBD1 matching 7 bases. This clonotype was sampled from a man aged 70-80 years with urothelial cancer. For the CDR3, the DNA is TGTGCCAGCAGTACAGGGGCTTCCTACGAGCAGTACTTC. Protein: CASSTGASYEQYF.